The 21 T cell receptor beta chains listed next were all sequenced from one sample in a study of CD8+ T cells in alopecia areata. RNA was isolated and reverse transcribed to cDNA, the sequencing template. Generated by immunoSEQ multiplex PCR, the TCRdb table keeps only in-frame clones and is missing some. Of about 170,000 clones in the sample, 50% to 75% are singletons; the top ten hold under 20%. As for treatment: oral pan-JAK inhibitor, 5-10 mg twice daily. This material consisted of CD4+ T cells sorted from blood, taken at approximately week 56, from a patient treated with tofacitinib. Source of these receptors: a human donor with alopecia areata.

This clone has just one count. The CDR3: CASTLLYGSYEQYF. CDR3 DNA sequence: TGTGCCAGCACTCTCTTATATGGCTCCTACGAGCAGTACTTC. The V and J genes are TRBV5-6 and TRBJ2-7; D is unresolved. Germline values: CDR1 SGHDT, CDR2 YYEEEE. The CDR3 runs to 14 residues. V dropped 6 bases and J dropped 0 bases, with 13 bases sitting between them.

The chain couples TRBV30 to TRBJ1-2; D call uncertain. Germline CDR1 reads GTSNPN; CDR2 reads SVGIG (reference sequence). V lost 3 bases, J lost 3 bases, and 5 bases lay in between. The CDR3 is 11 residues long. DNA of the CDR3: TGTGCCTGGAGCGCACACTATGGCTACACCTTC. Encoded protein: CAWSAHYGYTF.

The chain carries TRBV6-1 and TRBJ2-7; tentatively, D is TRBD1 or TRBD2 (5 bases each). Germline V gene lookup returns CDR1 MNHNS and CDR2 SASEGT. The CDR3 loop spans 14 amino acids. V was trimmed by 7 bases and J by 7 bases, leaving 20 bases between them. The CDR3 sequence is CASTPSWRAGEQYF. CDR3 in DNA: TGTGCCAGCACCCCTTCGTGGCGGGCAGGGGAGCAGTACTTC.

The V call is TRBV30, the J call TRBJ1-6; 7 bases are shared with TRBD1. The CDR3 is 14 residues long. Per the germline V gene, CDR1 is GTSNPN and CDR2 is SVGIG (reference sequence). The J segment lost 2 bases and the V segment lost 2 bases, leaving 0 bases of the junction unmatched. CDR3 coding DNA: TGTGCCTGGAGTCAGGGGGCCTATAATTCACCCCTCCACTTT. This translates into CAWSQGAYNSPLHF. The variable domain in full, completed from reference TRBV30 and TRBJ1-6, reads SQTIHQWPATLVQPVGSPLSLECTVEGTSNPNLYWYRQAAGRGLQLLFYSVGIGQISSEVPQNLSASRPQDRQFILSSKKLLLSDSGFYLCAWSQGAYNSPLHFGNGTRLTVT.

CDR3 residues: CASTPSGRDQPQHF. DNA for the CDR3: TGCGCCAGCACGCCATCCGGACGTGATCAGCCCCAGCATTTT. The rearrangement uses TRBV23-1 and TRBJ1-5, with unresolved D. TRBV23-1 is filed as an ORF, its function uncertain. Trimming took off 7 bases at V and 5 bases at J, with 15 bases between the two ends. The CDR3 contains 14 residues.

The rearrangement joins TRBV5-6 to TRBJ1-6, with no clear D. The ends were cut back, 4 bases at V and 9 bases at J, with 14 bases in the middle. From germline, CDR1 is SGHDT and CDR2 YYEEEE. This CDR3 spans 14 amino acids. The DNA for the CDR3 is TGTGCCAGCAGCAGACCCACAGAGGCTTCACCCCTCCACTTT. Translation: CASSRPTEASPLHF.

The CDR3 sequence is CAWRETRTGEQYF. The CDR3 coding sequence is TGTGCCTGGAGGGAGACCCGTACGGGCGAGCAGTACTTC. The chain couples TRBV30 to TRBJ2-5; no definite D call. The J call is in doubt because the DNA end fits TRBJ2-7 better. The CDR3 has 13 amino acids. CDR1 is GTSNPN and CDR2 is SVGIG in the germline V gene (reference sequence).

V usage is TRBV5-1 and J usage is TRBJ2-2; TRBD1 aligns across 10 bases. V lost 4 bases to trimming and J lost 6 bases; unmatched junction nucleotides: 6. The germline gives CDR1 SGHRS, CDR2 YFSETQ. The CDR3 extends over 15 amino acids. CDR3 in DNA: TGCGCCAGCAGCCATCGGGACAGGGGAGCCGGGGAGCTGTTTTTT. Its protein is CASSHRDRGAGELFF.

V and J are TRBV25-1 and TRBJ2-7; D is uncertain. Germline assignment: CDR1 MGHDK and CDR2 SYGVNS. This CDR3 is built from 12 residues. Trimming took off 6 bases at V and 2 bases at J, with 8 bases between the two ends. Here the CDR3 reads CASSQTTYEQYF. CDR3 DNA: TGTGCCAGCAGCCAGACGACCTACGAGCAGTACTTC.

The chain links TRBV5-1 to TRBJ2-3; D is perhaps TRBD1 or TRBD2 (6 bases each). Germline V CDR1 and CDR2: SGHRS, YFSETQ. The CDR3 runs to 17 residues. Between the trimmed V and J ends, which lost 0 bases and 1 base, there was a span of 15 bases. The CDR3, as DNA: TGCGCCAGCAGCTTGGTATCACTAGCAGGGGGCACAGATACGCAGTATTTT. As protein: CASSLVSLAGGTDTQYF.

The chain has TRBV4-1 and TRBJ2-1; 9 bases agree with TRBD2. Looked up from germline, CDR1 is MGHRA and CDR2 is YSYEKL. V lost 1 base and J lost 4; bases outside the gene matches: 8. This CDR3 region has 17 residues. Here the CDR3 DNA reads TGCGCCAGCAGCCAAGGCATAGCGGGGGACGTATACAATGAGCAGTTCTTC. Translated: CASSQGIAGDVYNEQFF.

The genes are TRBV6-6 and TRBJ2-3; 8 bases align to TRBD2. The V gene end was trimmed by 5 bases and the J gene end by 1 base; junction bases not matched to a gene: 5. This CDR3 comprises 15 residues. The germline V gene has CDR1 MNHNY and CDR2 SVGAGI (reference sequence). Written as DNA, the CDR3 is TGTGCCAGCAGTCCCCGGGGGGGTGGCACAGATACGCAGTATTTT. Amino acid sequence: CASSPRGGGTDTQYF.

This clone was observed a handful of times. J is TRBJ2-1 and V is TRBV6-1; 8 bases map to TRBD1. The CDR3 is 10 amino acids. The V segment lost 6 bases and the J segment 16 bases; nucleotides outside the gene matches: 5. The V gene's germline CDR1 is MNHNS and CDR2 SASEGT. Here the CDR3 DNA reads TGTGCCAGCAGGGACAGGGTTAAATTCTTC. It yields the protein CASRDRVKFF.

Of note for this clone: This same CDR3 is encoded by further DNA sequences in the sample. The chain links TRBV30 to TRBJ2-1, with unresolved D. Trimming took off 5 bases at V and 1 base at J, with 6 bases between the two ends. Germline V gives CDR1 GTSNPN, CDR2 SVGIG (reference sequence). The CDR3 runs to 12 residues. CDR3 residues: CAWSGSYNEQFF. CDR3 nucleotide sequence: TGTGCCTGGTCTGGGTCCTACAATGAGCAGTTCTTC.

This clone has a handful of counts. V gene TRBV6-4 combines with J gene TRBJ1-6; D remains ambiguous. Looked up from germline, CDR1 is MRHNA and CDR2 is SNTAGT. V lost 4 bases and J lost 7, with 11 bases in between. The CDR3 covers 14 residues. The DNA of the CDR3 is TGTGCCAGCAGTGTCATTCCGACGAATTCACCCCTCCACTTT. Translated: CASSVIPTNSPLHF.

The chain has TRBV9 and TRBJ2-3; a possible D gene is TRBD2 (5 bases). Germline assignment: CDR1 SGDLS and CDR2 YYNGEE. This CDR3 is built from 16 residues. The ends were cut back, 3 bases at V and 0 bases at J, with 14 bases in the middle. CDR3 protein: CASSARSLASTDTQYF. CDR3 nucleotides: TGTGCCAGCAGCGCCCGAAGTCTAGCTAGCACAGATACGCAGTATTTT.

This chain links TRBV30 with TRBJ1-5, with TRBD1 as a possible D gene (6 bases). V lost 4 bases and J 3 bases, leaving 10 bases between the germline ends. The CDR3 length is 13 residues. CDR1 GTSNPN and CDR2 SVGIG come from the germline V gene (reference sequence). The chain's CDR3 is CAWNQGHNQPQHF. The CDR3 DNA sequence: TGTGCCTGGAATCAGGGACACAATCAGCCCCAGCATTTT.

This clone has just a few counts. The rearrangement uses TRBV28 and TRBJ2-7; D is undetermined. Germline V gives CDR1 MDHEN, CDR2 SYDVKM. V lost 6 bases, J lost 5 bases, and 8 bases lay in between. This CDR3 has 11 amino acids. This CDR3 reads CASRVSHEQYF. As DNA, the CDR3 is TGTGCCAGCAGGGTGAGCCACGAGCAGTACTTC.

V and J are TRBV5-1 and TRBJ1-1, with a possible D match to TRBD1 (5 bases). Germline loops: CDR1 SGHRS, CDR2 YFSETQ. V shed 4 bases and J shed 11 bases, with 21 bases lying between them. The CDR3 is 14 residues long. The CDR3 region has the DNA TGCGCCAGCAGCCAATCTAGACAAGGAGGGGATGCTTTCTTT. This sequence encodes CASSQSRQGGDAFF. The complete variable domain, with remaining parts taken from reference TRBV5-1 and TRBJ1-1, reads KAGVTQTPRYLIKTRGQQVTLSCSPISGHRSVSWYQQTPGQGLQFLFEYFSETQRNKGNFPGRFSGRQFSNSRSEMNVSTLELGDSALYLCASSQSRQGGDAFFGQGTRLTVV.

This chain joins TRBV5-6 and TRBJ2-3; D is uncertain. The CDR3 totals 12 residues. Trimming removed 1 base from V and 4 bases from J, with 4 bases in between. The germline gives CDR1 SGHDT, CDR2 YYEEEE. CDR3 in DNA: TGTGCCAGCAGCTTGTTATCAGATACGCAGTATTTT. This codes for CASSLLSDTQYF.

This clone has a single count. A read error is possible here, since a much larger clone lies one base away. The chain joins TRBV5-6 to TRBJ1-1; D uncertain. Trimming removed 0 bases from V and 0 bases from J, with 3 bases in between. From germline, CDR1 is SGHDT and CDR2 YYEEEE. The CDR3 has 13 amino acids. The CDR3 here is CASSLAVNTEAFF. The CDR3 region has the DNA TGTGCCAGCAGCTTGGCTGTGAACACTGAAGCTTTCTTT.